This T cell receptor (beta chain) was captured in a study of OX40 agonist ivuxolimab in advanced cancers. Concerning this clone: What it recognizes is unknown.

The germline V and J ends were trimmed by 7 bases and 7 bases, with 23 bases remaining between them. CDR1 is SGHTA and CDR2 is FQGNSA in the germline V gene. The length of the CDR3 is 16 residues. Whole-study results and caveats: CD4+ and CD8+ T cells in blood underwent clonal expansion by week 6 at 0.1 to 3.0 mg/kg. People who partly responded at 0.1-3.0 mg/kg had some of the least clonal expansion seen.

The data were produced by immunoSEQ multiplex PCR, yet TCRdb's version contains in-frame clones alone and is incomplete. Altogether 39,000 or so clones are present, 89% being singletons, with the ten largest covering around 0.63%. Patients had blood sampled at baseline and again on cycle 4 day 1 and cycle 7 day 1. Material: CD4+ or CD8+ T cells sorted from blood, obtained in a trial of the OX40 agonist ivuxolimab. This sequence was found in an adult with an advanced solid tumor such as melanoma, head and neck, liver or kidney cancer. The chain is built from TRBV7-2 and TRBJ2-1, with D perhaps matching TRBD1 or TRBD2 (6 bases each). The DNA for the CDR3 is TGTGCCAGCACCCCCCGGGCCCCCGGGGGCGGGAATGAGCAGTTCTTC. Its protein product is CASTPRAPGGGNEQFF. Complete variable domain (other parts from reference TRBV7-2 and TRBJ2-1): GAGVSQSPSNKVTEKGKDVELRCDPISGHTALYWYRQSLGQGLEFLIYFQGNSAPDKSGLPSDRFSAERTGGSVSTLTIQRTQQEDSAVYLCASTPRAPGGGNEQFFGPGTRLTVL.